This T cell receptor beta chain appears in the sequencing data of a study of regulatory T cells in long-lasting Graves disease. General observations from the study: Rather than thyroid tissue, only peripheral blood underwent study.

This clonotype appeared a few times. What it binds is not known. Relying on iRepertoire HTBI primers and Arm-PCR of CDR3 regions, the team built TCR beta libraries. MiXCR was run by TCRdb on the multiplex PCR reads, yielding one entry per CDR3 protein. The repertoire holds 380,000 or so distinct CDR3 sequences, with 15% to 20% as singletons. This CDR3 is built from 14 residues. CDR1 and CDR2 (germline): MNHNS, SASEGT. With 5 bases clipped from V and 2 bases from J, the junction kept 2 bases outside the gene matches. The time point is: newly diagnosed GD, antithyroid drugs for less than 3 months. Isolated PBMC RNA provided the starting material for the TCR library. The same sample was also used in a study of T cells in Graves' hyperthyroidism and ophthalmopathy.

The chain links TRBV6-1 to TRBJ1-4; 7 positions agree with TRBD1. This TCR was sampled from a woman between 18 and 29 years old with Graves disease. Here the sequenced sample was peripheral blood mononuclear cells (PBMCs), taken at new diagnosis, from a patient treated with antithyroid drugs. CDR3 in amino acids: CASSKTGTNEKLFF. The CDR3 DNA follows: TGTGCCAGCAGTAAGACAGGGACTAATGAAAAACTGTTTTTT.